One sample yielded the 7 T cell receptor beta chains listed below, sequenced in a study of OX40 agonist ivuxolimab in advanced cancers. The repertoire was sequenced with immunoSEQ multiplex PCR; TCRdb's copy has only in-frame clones and lacks some. The data show some 72,000 clones, about 84% seen once. The material was CD4+ or CD8+ T cells sorted from blood, obtained in a trial of the OX40 agonist ivuxolimab. Every receptor here comes from an adult with an advanced solid tumor such as melanoma, head and neck, liver or kidney cancer.

A few counts support this clone. The rearrangement links TRBV28 to TRBJ1-1; D is unresolved. The V and J ends lost 6 bases and 7 bases respectively, with 18 bases between them. The CDR3 has 14 residues. The germline V gene encodes CDR1 MDHEN and CDR2 SYDVKM. This chain's CDR3 is CASSYHGSDVEAFF. The CDR3 DNA reads as TGTGCCAGCAGCTACCACGGGAGCGATGTTGAAGCTTTCTTT.

The count of this clone is one. The rearrangement joins TRBV19 to TRBJ2-7, with 9 bases aligning to TRBD1. Germline CDR1 LNHDA, CDR2 SQIVND (reference sequence). Trimming took 4 bases from V and 0 from J; bases not matched to a gene: 7. CDR3 size: 16 residues. The CDR3 nucleotides are TGTGCCAGTAGTACAAGACAGGGGGTGAACTCCTACGAGCAGTACTTC. Its translation: CASSTRQGVNSYEQYF.

This clone was seen once. CDR3: CASSQDSLRDTQYF. As DNA, the CDR3 is TGTGCCAGCAGCCAAGATTCGCTTCGGGATACGCAGTATTTT. This chain joins TRBV14 and TRBJ2-3, with no clear D. V was cut by 0 bases and J by 6 bases, with 10 bases left in between. Germline CDR1 is SGHDN and CDR2 is FVKESK. There are 14 residues in the CDR3.

This clone occurred once. The chain uses TRBV5-1 and TRBJ2-6; D perhaps matches TRBD2 (5 bases). The CDR3 contains 18 residues. Germline CDR1 reads SGHRS; CDR2 reads YFSETQ. Trimming cost V 4 bases and J 3 bases, with 20 bases left between them. The DNA for the CDR3 is TGCGCCAGCAGCCCGACTCCGGTAGTACGGGGTGGGGCCAACGTCCTGACTTTC. The encoded protein is CASSPTPVVRGGANVLTF.

The J gene is TRBJ2-5, the V gene TRBV9; D possibly corresponds to TRBD1 (6 bases). The CDR3 extends over 16 amino acids. The V and J ends lost 4 bases and 7 bases respectively, with 23 bases between them. Looked up from germline, CDR1 is SGDLS and CDR2 is YYNGEE. CDR3 nucleotide sequence: TGTGCCAGCAGCCTCGGAACAGGGCCCGACGGATGGACCCAGTACTTC. Protein sequence: CASSLGTGPDGWTQYF.

CDR3 sequence: CASSWARRGYNEQFF. CDR3 DNA sequence: TGTGCCAGCAGTTGGGCTAGAAGGGGCTACAATGAGCAGTTCTTC. J is TRBJ2-1 and V is TRBV27; a possible D gene is TRBD1 (5 bases). CDR1 is MNHEY and CDR2 is SMNVEV in the germline V gene (reference sequence). V lost 4 bases and J 3 bases, leaving 13 bases between the germline ends. The CDR3 spans 15 residues.

This clone was detected only a few times. The J gene is TRBJ2-7, the V gene TRBV5-4; TRBD1 matches 9 bases. The CDR3 consists of 15 residues. The germline gives CDR1 SGHNT, CDR2 YYREEE (reference sequence). V was pared by 4 bases and J by 2 bases, with 7 bases of the junction left unmatched. The CDR3 loop reads CASSEGTGKAYEQYF. The CDR3, as DNA: TGTGCCAGCAGCGAGGGGACAGGGAAAGCCTACGAGCAGTACTTC.